The source of this T cell receptor beta chain is a study of CD8 T cells in ankylosing spondylitis. Whole-study findings and limits: There was a TCR beta motif, made of several highly homologous variants, that appeared characteristic of ankylosing spondylitis blood.

The authors made TCR beta libraries by quantitative 5'-RACE with molecular barcodes. TCRdb ran MiXCR on the 5' RACE reads and lists one entry per CDR3 protein. Found here are roughly 180,000 distinct CDR3 sequences, around a tenth of them singletons; the top ten hold approximately 16%. The CDR3 is 13 residues long. Germline values: CDR1 SGHRS, CDR2 YFSETQ. Trimming took off 2 bases at V and 2 bases at J, with 8 bases between the two ends. This clonotype was detected many times. Its antigen remains unknown. V is TRBV5-1 and J is TRBJ2-7, with no clear D. Material: blood, either unsorted or a sorted T cell fraction (not recorded which). This TCR derives from a female donor with ankylosing spondylitis or in good health (not recorded which). Here the CDR3 reads CASSFQGPYEQYF. The CDR3, as DNA: TGCGCCAGCAGCTTCCAAGGTCCCTACGAGCAGTACTTC.